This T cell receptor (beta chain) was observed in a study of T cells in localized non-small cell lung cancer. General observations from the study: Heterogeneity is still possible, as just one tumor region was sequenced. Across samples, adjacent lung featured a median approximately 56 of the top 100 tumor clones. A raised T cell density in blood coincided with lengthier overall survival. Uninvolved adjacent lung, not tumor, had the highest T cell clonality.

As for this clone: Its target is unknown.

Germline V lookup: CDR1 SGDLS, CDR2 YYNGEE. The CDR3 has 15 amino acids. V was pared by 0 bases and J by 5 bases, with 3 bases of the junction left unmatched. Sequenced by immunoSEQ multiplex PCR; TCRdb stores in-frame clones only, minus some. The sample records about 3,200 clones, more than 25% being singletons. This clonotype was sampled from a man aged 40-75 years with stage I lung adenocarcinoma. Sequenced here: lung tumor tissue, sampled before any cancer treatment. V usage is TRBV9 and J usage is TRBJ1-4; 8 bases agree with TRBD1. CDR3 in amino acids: CASSVGDRRNEKLFF. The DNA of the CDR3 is TGTGCCAGCAGCGTAGGGGACAGGAGGAATGAAAAACTGTTTTTT.